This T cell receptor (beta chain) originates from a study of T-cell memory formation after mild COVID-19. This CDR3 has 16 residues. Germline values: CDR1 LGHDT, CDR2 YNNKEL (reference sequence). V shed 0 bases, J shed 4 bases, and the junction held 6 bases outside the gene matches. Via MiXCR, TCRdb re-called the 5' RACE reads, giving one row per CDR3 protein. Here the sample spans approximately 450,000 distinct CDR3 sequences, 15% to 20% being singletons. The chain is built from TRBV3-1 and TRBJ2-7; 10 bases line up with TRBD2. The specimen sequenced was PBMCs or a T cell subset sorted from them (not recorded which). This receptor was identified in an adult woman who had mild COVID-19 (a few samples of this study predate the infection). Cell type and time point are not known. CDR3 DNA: TGTGCCAGCAGCCAAGATTCGGGACTAGCGACATACGAGCAGTACTTC. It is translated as CASSQDSGLATYEQYF.